Presented here are 30 T cell receptor beta chains from one specimen sequenced in a study of T cell responses to AZD1222 COVID-19 vaccine. The repertoire was sequenced with immunoSEQ multiplex PCR; TCRdb's copy has only in-frame clones and lacks some. This repertoire shows approximately 100,000 clones, around 90% found once; its top ten account for 5% to 5.5%. The source material was peripheral blood, sampled on day 0 of AZD1222 vaccination. The receptors were gathered from an adult in good health.

The chain combines TRBV18 with TRBJ1-3, with D unclear. This CDR3 region has 13 residues. Trimming shortened V by 1 base and J by 3 bases, and 4 bases separated the two germline ends. Germline assignment: CDR1 KGHSH and CDR2 LQKENI. CDR3 loop: CASSPRGGNTIYF. In DNA, the CDR3 is TGTGCCAGCTCACCACGGGGTGGAAACACCATATATTTT.

The genes are TRBV9 and TRBJ1-1, with 8 bases that match TRBD1. Losses at the gene ends were 3 bases for V and 5 bases for J; bases not matched to a gene: 9. The CDR3 loop spans 15 amino acids. Germline-derived CDR1 and CDR2 are SGDLS and YYNGEE. Written as DNA, the CDR3 is TGTGCCAGCAGCGAAGAGGCCAGGGGGCTAACTGAAGCTTTCTTT. This gives the protein CASSEEARGLTEAFF.

The gene calls are TRBV12-3 or TRBV12-4 and TRBJ2-7, with unresolved D. The CDR3 is 11 residues long. V dropped 3 bases and J dropped 5 bases, with 5 bases sitting between them. Written as DNA, the CDR3 is TGTGCCAGCAGTTTCGAGAACGAGCAGTACTTC. Its translation: CASSFENEQYF.

This rearrangement joins TRBV21-1 to TRBJ2-1; TRBD2 is the table's D call and was not checked against the DNA. TRBV21-1 is classified as a pseudogene. The CDR3 covers 15 residues. The CDR3 DNA reads TGTGCCAGCAGCCGACGCGGGGATCCCTACAATGAGCAGTTCTTC. It yields the protein CASSRRGDPYNEQFF.

This sequence joins TRBV20-1 and TRBJ1-1; D unclear. Trimming shortened V by 3 bases and J by 1 base, and 6 bases separated the two germline ends. The CDR3 spans 12 residues. Germline V gene lookup returns CDR1 DFQATT and CDR2 SNEGSKA (reference sequence). CDR3 sequence: CSASRQNTEAFF. The DNA for the CDR3 is TGCAGTGCTAGTCGCCAGAACACTGAAGCTTTCTTT.

V and J are TRBV7-2 and TRBJ2-3, with D uncertain. Trimming left V 3 bases short and J 4 bases short, with 17 bases between. The germline gives CDR1 SGHTA, CDR2 FQGNSA. The CDR3 extends over 16 amino acids. CDR3 DNA: TGTGCCAGCAGCTTCCGCCCGTCCACTCCCCCAGATACGCAGTATTTT. Amino acids: CASSFRPSTPPDTQYF.

The gene calls are TRBV6-4 and TRBJ1-1; no firm D call. The CDR3 totals 14 residues. The germline CDR1 and CDR2 sequences are MRHNA and SNTAGT. Trimming pared 2 bases from V and 4 bases from J, leaving 11 bases between. The CDR3: CASSDGRYGTEAFF. As DNA, the CDR3 is TGTGCCAGCAGTGACGGGCGGTATGGCACTGAAGCTTTCTTT.

This clone was recorded only once. The chain combines TRBV5-4 with TRBJ1-3; 7 bases are a match to TRBD1. V lost 0 bases and J lost 4; bases outside the gene matches: 1. Per the germline V gene, CDR1 is SGHNT and CDR2 is YYREEE (reference sequence). This CDR3 contains 14 residues. CDR3 in amino acids: CASSLGQGGNTIYF. Written as DNA, the CDR3 is TGTGCCAGCAGCTTGGGACAGGGAGGAAACACCATATATTTT. Based on the CDR3 plus reference TRBV5-4 and TRBJ1-3, the full variable domain is ETGVTQSPTHLIKTRGQQVTLRCSSQSGHNTVSWYQQALGQGPQFIFQYYREEENGRGNFPPRFSGLQFPNYSSELNVNALELDDSALYLCASSLGQGGNTIYFGEGSWLTVV.

This clone came up once. V gene TRBV3-1 (or the pseudogene TRBV3-2) combines with J gene TRBJ2-4; no clear D gene. The length of the CDR3 is 14 residues. The V gene lost 4 bases and the J gene lost 0 bases, with 7 bases spanning the gap. Germline-derived CDR1 and CDR2 are LGHDT and YNNKEL (reference sequence). The DNA for the CDR3 is TGTGCCAGCAGCCGCCTGGCAGCCAAAAACATTCAGTACTTC. Amino acids: CASSRLAAKNIQYF.

The rearrangement links TRBV7-9 to TRBJ1-4; TRBD1 might be the D (5 bases). The CDR3 runs to 14 residues. Trimming left V 5 bases short and J 5 bases short, with 12 bases between. Germline V gives CDR1 SEHNR, CDR2 FQNEAQ (reference sequence). CDR3 loop: CASSGGVQNEKLFF. DNA of the CDR3: TGTGCCAGCAGCGGGGGGGTCCAGAATGAAAAACTGTTTTTT.

The V gene is TRBV19, the J gene TRBJ1-2; the D is unclear. CDR1 is LNHDA, CDR2 SQIVND, per germline (reference sequence). Trimming left V 4 bases short and J 4 bases short, with 10 bases between. The CDR3 runs to 13 residues. The CDR3 nucleotides are TGTGCCAGTAGTACGTCATTCCGCTATGGCTACACCTTC. It encodes CASSTSFRYGYTF.

This clone was recorded only once. The genes are TRBV7-9 and TRBJ2-1, with D hard to call. The CDR3 extends over 12 amino acids. Deletions cut 5 bases from V and 8 bases from J, with 10 bases between. Germline-derived CDR1 and CDR2 are SEHNR and FQNEAQ (reference sequence). Here the CDR3 reads CASSPITDEQFF. The DNA for the CDR3 is TGTGCCAGCAGCCCTATCACAGATGAGCAGTTCTTC.

The rearrangement joins TRBV12-3 or TRBV12-4 to TRBJ2-4; a weak D match, TRBD2 (6 bases). The CDR3 has 13 residues. Trimming stripped 8 bases from V and 11 bases from J, with 19 bases between. CDR3 amino acids: CASGLWGVEVQYF. Written as DNA, the CDR3 is TGTGCCAGCGGGCTCTGGGGGGTCGAGGTTCAGTACTTC.

CDR3 sequence (DNA): TGTGCCAGCAGTCCCCGCGTAGACCGGGGCTACACCTTC. This codes for CASSPRVDRGYTF. This chain connects TRBV12-3 or TRBV12-4 to TRBJ1-2; D is uncertain. The CDR3 is 13 amino acids. Trimming shortened V by 5 bases and J by 8 bases, and 15 bases separated the two germline ends.

This clone was detected only once. The V gene is TRBV7-3, the J gene TRBJ2-3, with TRBD2 matching over 13 bases. The CDR3 is made up of 16 amino acids. Germline V gives CDR1 SGHTA, CDR2 FQGTGA. V lost 4 bases and J lost 9; bases outside the gene matches: 10. CDR3 sequence reads: CASSSTGLAGIDTQYF. In DNA form, the CDR3 reads TGTGCCAGCAGCTCGACGGGACTAGCGGGAATCGACACGCAGTATTTT. The full variable domain, in which reference TRBV7-3 and TRBJ2-3 provide the parts outside the CDR3, is GAGVSQTPSNKVTEKGKYVELRCDPISGHTALYWYRQSLGQGPEFLIYFQGTGAADDSGLPNDRFFAVRPEGSVSTLKIQRTERGDSAVYLCASSSTGLAGIDTQYFGPGTRLTVL.

This clone was recorded once. The rearrangement links TRBV19 to TRBJ1-1; D gene uncertain. Trimming stripped 3 bases from V and 0 bases from J, with 11 bases between. The germline V gene has CDR1 LNHDA and CDR2 SQIVND (reference sequence). The CDR3 contains 15 residues. In nucleotides, the CDR3 is TGTGCCAGTAGTATCCTCCGGAACATGAACACTGAAGCTTTCTTT. Translated: CASSILRNMNTEAFF.

The CDR3, as DNA: TGCGCCAGCAGCGTCGGACAGGGGTACACTGAAGCTTTCTTT. It yields the protein CASSVGQGYTEAFF. This rearrangement joins TRBV5-1 to TRBJ1-1, with TRBD1 identical over 9 bases. Germline loops: CDR1 SGHRS, CDR2 YFSETQ. This CDR3 spans 14 amino acids. After removal of 4 bases from V and 3 bases from J, the junction contained 4 bases not matched to a gene.

The chain has TRBV6-6 and TRBJ2-1; 13 bases match TRBD2. After removal of 2 bases from V and 7 bases from J, the junction contained 5 bases not matched to a gene. CDR1 MNHNY and CDR2 SVGAGI come from the germline V gene (reference sequence). CDR3 size: 16 residues. This chain's CDR3 is CASSYPRLAGGNEQFF. The CDR3 coding sequence is TGTGCCAGCAGTTACCCTAGACTAGCGGGAGGAAATGAGCAGTTCTTC.

This clone was counted between two and nine times. The chain joins TRBV12-5 to TRBJ1-1; TRBD1 agrees at 8 bases. V lost 6 bases to trimming and J lost 3 bases; unmatched junction nucleotides: 15. This CDR3 has 17 amino acids. Germline V CDR1 and CDR2: LGHNT, FRNRAP. Here the CDR3 reads CASGVTGGHTADTEAFF. The CDR3 nucleotides are TGTGCTAGTGGAGTTACAGGGGGGCACACGGCGGACACTGAAGCTTTCTTT.

The gene calls are TRBV18 and TRBJ1-1; maybe TRBD1 (6 bases). V shed 2 bases and J shed 4 bases, with 11 bases lying between them. Germline V gene sequence: CDR1 KGHSH, CDR2 LQKENI. This CDR3 is 14 amino acids long. In DNA form, the CDR3 reads TGTGCCAGCTCACCAGGGCAGGGGAGCACTGAAGCTTTCTTT. It is translated as CASSPGQGSTEAFF.

The chain is built from TRBV5-4 and TRBJ2-2, with D perhaps matching TRBD1 or TRBD2 (5 bases each). Germline loops: CDR1 SGHNT, CDR2 YYREEE (reference sequence). CDR3 length: 15 residues. With 1 base removed from V and 1 base from J, the gap between germline ends came to 8 bases. The CDR3 nucleotides are TGTGCCAGCAGCTTGCCAGGGAGGAACACCGGGGAGCTGTTTTTT. Protein: CASSLPGRNTGELFF.

V is TRBV28 and J is TRBJ1-2; 9 nucleotides match TRBD1. Trimming cost V 6 bases and J 2 bases; bases outside gene matches: 7. The CDR3 runs 15 residues. Germline loops: CDR1 MDHEN, CDR2 SYDVKM. CDR3 loop: CASSTGGAVNYGYTF. CDR3 nucleotide sequence: TGTGCCAGCAGCACAGGGGGCGCGGTGAACTATGGCTACACCTTC.

The rearrangement uses TRBV29-1 and TRBJ1-2; D might be TRBD1 (5 bases). The CDR3 contains 14 residues. Between the trimmed V and J ends, which lost 6 bases and 8 bases, there was a span of 22 bases. Germline V gene data show CDR1 as SQVTM and CDR2 as ANQGSEA. The CDR3 coding sequence is TGCAGCGTAATTGAATCTGGGGGGATCAGCGGCTACACCTTC. Protein: CSVIESGGISGYTF.

The CDR3 sequence is CASTQPSTYTDTQYF. CDR3 coding DNA: TGTGCCAGTACCCAGCCATCCACCTACACAGATACGCAGTATTTT. The J gene is TRBJ2-3, the V gene TRBV10-3; D ambiguous. Germline V CDR1 and CDR2: ENHRY, SYGVKD. This CDR3 contains 15 residues. V was pared by 10 bases and J by 2 bases, with 19 bases between.

This chain uses TRBV4-1 with TRBJ1-2; D remains unclear. The CDR3 spans 16 residues. Trimming took off 0 bases at V and 6 bases at J, with 17 bases between the two ends. The germline gives CDR1 MGHRA, CDR2 YSYEKL. CDR3 bases: TGCGCCAGCAGCCAAGATCGGTGGGAAGGAAGTAATGGCTACACCTTC. This sequence encodes CASSQDRWEGSNGYTF.

In its sample, this clone was seen once. The rearrangement joins TRBV2 to TRBJ2-7; 7 nucleotides line up with TRBD2. Germline V gives CDR1 SNHLY, CDR2 FYNNEI. CDR3 length: 14 residues. V was pared by 5 bases and J by 2 bases, with 6 bases of the junction left unmatched. Here the CDR3 reads CASSLSGTPYEQYF. DNA for the CDR3: TGTGCCAGCAGTTTGAGCGGGACCCCCTACGAGCAGTACTTC.

This chain links TRBV30 with TRBJ1-6, with TRBD1 matching 8 bases. The length of the CDR3 is 16 residues. Germline-derived CDR1 and CDR2 are GTSNPN and SVGIG (reference sequence). The junction had 9 bases not matched to a gene; V was cut back by 5 bases and J by 3 bases. The CDR3 loop reads CAWDPGQGGYNSPLHF. DNA of the CDR3: TGTGCCTGGGATCCCGGACAGGGTGGCTATAATTCACCCCTCCACTTT.

The chain is built from TRBV6-5 and TRBJ1-1, with D unclear. The CDR3 sequence is 14 residues long. V gave up 6 bases and J gave up 1 base, with 12 bases separating them. From germline, CDR1 is MNHEY and CDR2 SVGAGI. The CDR3 DNA follows: TGTGCCAGCAGGCTTAACCTTGGGAACACTGAAGCTTTCTTT. Translating gives CASRLNLGNTEAFF.

The chain couples TRBV19 to TRBJ2-7; D might be TRBD2 (5 bases). The V end was cut by 5 bases, the J end by 3 bases, with 11 bases between. The germline gives CDR1 LNHDA, CDR2 SQIVND (reference sequence). The CDR3 contains 13 residues. CDR3 sequence reads: CASSGEPRYEQYF. The CDR3, as DNA: TGTGCCAGTAGTGGGGAGCCGCGCTACGAGCAGTACTTC.

This sequence joins TRBV19 and TRBJ1-1; TRBD1 might be the D (5 bases). V lost 5 bases, J lost 3 bases, and 13 bases lay in between. This CDR3 comprises 14 residues. Germline CDR1 and CDR2: LNHDA and SQIVND (reference sequence). The CDR3 is CASSALWGDTEAFF. In DNA form, the CDR3 reads TGTGCCAGTAGTGCCCTTTGGGGGGACACTGAAGCTTTCTTT.